This entry lists 25 T cell receptor beta chains sequenced from one sample in a study of T cells in Graves' hyperthyroidism and ophthalmopathy. TCR beta CDR3 regions were amplified from RNA. An initial round of RT-PCR targeting the TCR CDR3 relied on the HTBI primer set. TCRdb re-derived calls from the multiplex PCR reads in MiXCR, one entry per CDR3 protein. The repertoire holds approximately 490,000 distinct CDR3 sequences, with approximately 22% as singletons. Sequencing input: blood. These receptors were obtained from a woman aged 70 to 79 with Graves' ophthalmopathy.

This clonotype was observed many times. The chain is built from TRBV6-2 or TRBV6-3 and TRBJ2-7, with 9 positions matching TRBD2. The J segment lost 4 bases and the V segment lost 8 bases, leaving 3 bases of the junction unmatched. The CDR3 totals 12 residues. In germline, CDR1 is MNHEY, CDR2 SVGEGT. CDR3 nucleotide sequence: TGTGCCAGCGTTAGCGGGAGATACGAGCAGTACTTC. Amino acids: CASVSGRYEQYF.

A few counts support this clonotype. J is TRBJ2-2 and V is TRBV10-3; D is perhaps TRBD1 (6 bases). Germline lookup yields CDR1 ENHRY and CDR2 SYGVKD. The CDR3 has 15 amino acids. V was pared by 6 bases and J by 1 base, with 12 bases between. The CDR3 loop is CAIRQGNMNTGELFF. The CDR3 DNA follows: TGTGCCATCAGACAGGGTAACATGAACACCGGGGAGCTGTTTTTT.

In this sample, this clonotype turned up a few times. This chain links TRBV3-1 with TRBJ2-1; D is perhaps TRBD2 (5 bases). V was pared by 1 base and J by 7 bases, with 11 bases between. The germline gives CDR1 LGHDT, CDR2 YNNKEL (reference sequence). There are 14 residues in the CDR3. CDR3 sequence (DNA): TGTGCCAGCAGCCAAGTGGGAGCCCCTAATGAGCAGTTCTTC. Protein: CASSQVGAPNEQFF.

Ten or more counts support this clonotype. J is TRBJ1-2 and V is TRBV13; D gene ambiguous. V was trimmed by 0 bases and J by 2 bases, leaving 13 bases between them. Germline V lookup: CDR1 PRHDT, CDR2 FYEKMQ (reference sequence). The CDR3 sequence is 16 residues long. The CDR3 is CASSLGGSDVNYGYTF. The DNA of the CDR3 is TGTGCCAGCAGCTTAGGCGGGTCAGACGTAAACTATGGCTACACCTTC.

The chain is built from TRBV7-9 and TRBJ1-2, with D perhaps TRBD1 (6 bases). Germline CDR1 SEHNR, CDR2 FQNEAQ (reference sequence). V was pared by 3 bases and J by 13 bases, with 18 bases between. The CDR3 extends over 13 amino acids. The CDR3 is CASSLGGRGEGTF. CDR3 bases: TGTGCCAGCAGCTTGGGGGGGCGCGGAGAGGGCACCTTC. Filled out from reference TRBV7-9 and TRBJ1-2, the complete variable domain reads DTGVSQNPRHKITKRGQNVTFRCDPISEHNRLYWYRQTLGQGPEFLTYFQNEAQLEKSRLLSDRFSAERPKGSFSTLEIQRTEQGDSAMYLCASSLGGRGEGTFGSGTRLTVV.

The J gene is TRBJ1-3, the V gene TRBV5-6; D may be TRBD1 (5 bases). This CDR3 spans 14 amino acids. The germline V and J ends were trimmed by 6 bases and 3 bases, with 13 bases remaining between them. Germline CDR1 SGHDT, CDR2 YYEEEE. The CDR3 reads CASTSWGYGNTIYF. CDR3 nucleotides: TGTGCCAGCACCTCCTGGGGGTATGGAAACACCATATATTTT.

This clonotype has just a few counts. The chain is built from TRBV10-3 and TRBJ1-2; 10 bases map to TRBD1. J gave up 7 bases and V 9 bases, and 8 bases lay outside the gene matches. The CDR3 spans 13 residues. The germline V gene has CDR1 ENHRY and CDR2 SYGVKD. DNA of the CDR3: TGTGCCATAGAGGACAGGGGGGGTGTTGGCTACACCTTC. Protein sequence: CAIEDRGGVGYTF.

This clonotype was detected many times. V and J are TRBV2 and TRBJ2-2; TRBD2 aligns across 7 bases. V trimming: 7 bases; J trimming: 2 bases; junction bases outside the gene matches: 7. The germline gives CDR1 SNHLY, CDR2 FYNNEI. The CDR3 is 15 residues long. The CDR3 reads CASTLGRGNTGELFF. DNA for the CDR3: TGTGCCAGCACCCTTGGGAGGGGAAACACCGGGGAGCTGTTTTTT.

This clonotype has a handful of counts. The chain joins TRBV6-2 or TRBV6-3 to TRBJ2-7; TRBD2 matches at 7 bases. Germline V gene lookup returns CDR1 MNHEY and CDR2 SVGEGT. V dropped 1 base and J dropped 4; count of bases not matched to a gene: 7. The CDR3 loop spans 15 amino acids. The CDR3 loop is CASSYLTGLSYEQYF. The CDR3 coding sequence is TGTGCCAGCAGTTACTTAACGGGACTAAGTTACGAGCAGTACTTC.

This clonotype was seen ten or more times. The gene calls are TRBV7-2 and TRBJ2-5; D gene unclear. Germline loops: CDR1 SGHTA, CDR2 FQGNSA. V dropped 4 bases and J dropped 5 bases, with 14 bases sitting between them. This CDR3 has 14 residues. CDR3 sequence (DNA): TGTGCCAGCAGCTCGTCTCGGGTCCGTGAGACCCAGTACTTC. Residues: CASSSSRVRETQYF.

This clonotype was observed a few times. As DNA, the CDR3 is TGCAGTGCTAGTCCTACTAGCGGGAGACAAGAGACCCAGTACTTC. It codes for CSASPTSGRQETQYF. The rearrangement links TRBV20-1 to TRBJ2-5, with TRBD2 matching over 11 bases. Germline CDR1 and CDR2: DFQATT and SNEGSKA (reference sequence). The length of the CDR3 is 15 residues. The ends lost 3 bases at V and 2 bases at J; junction bases unmatched: 5.

The V call is TRBV18, the J call TRBJ1-2, with D tentatively TRBD1 (6 bases). This CDR3 contains 14 residues. The germline V gene has CDR1 KGHSH and CDR2 LQKENI. V lost 2 bases, J lost 2 bases, and 9 bases lay in between. CDR3 sequence (DNA): TGTGCCAGCTCACCAAGGGGGGGGAACTATGGCTACACCTTC. Its translation is CASSPRGGNYGYTF.

This chain uses TRBV30 with TRBJ2-1, with 7 bases matching TRBD2. Germline V gene lookup returns CDR1 GTSNPN and CDR2 SVGIG (reference sequence). V lost 2 bases, J lost 15 bases, and 7 bases stayed unmatched. The CDR3 has 11 residues. The CDR3 reads CAWSPGTIGFF. The CDR3 nucleotides are TGTGCCTGGAGTCCTGGGACTATAGGGTTCTTC.

This clonotype was counted a few times. The chain recombines TRBV29-1 with TRBJ2-2, with 14 bases that match TRBD2. CDR1 is SQVTM, CDR2 ANQGSEA, per germline. The CDR3 consists of 15 residues. The V segment lost 6 bases and the J segment 8 bases; nucleotides outside the gene matches: 8. The CDR3 spells CSVAGTSGGGGELFF. The CDR3 DNA sequence: TGCAGCGTCGCCGGGACTAGCGGGGGAGGTGGGGAGCTGTTTTTT.

This clonotype was picked up a small number of times. The CDR3 DNA sequence: TGTGCCAGCAGTTACTCGAAAGCGCCCACAGATACGCAGTATTTT. Translated: CASSYSKAPTDTQYF. J is TRBJ2-3 and V is TRBV6-6; unclear D gene. There are 15 residues in the CDR3. The germline V gene has CDR1 MNHNY and CDR2 SVGAGI (reference sequence). V dropped 0 bases and J dropped 2 bases, with 9 bases sitting between them.

Only a few counts were recorded for this clonotype. The chain combines TRBV20-1 with TRBJ2-7; D is undetermined. CDR1 DFQATT and CDR2 SNEGSKA come from the germline V gene (reference sequence). The V end lost 0 bases, the J end lost 5 bases, and 11 bases lay between the germline ends. This CDR3 has 13 residues. CDR3 DNA sequence: TGCAGTGCTAGAGATCTTGCCTGGGACGAGCAGTACTTC. It specifies CSARDLAWDEQYF.

V is TRBV28 and J is TRBJ2-5; 14 nucleotides align to TRBD2. From germline, CDR1 is MDHEN and CDR2 SYDVKM. The CDR3 consists of 18 residues. V shed 6 bases and J 4 bases; nucleotides not matched to a gene: 13. The CDR3 sequence is CASSQERLAGGPLETQYF. The CDR3 region has the DNA TGTGCCAGCAGCCAAGAGCGACTAGCGGGAGGGCCGCTAGAGACCCAGTACTTC.

This clonotype was recorded many times. CDR3 loop: CASRMTGGATGYTF. The CDR3 DNA reads TGTGCCAGCAGAATGACAGGGGGCGCGACTGGCTACACCTTC. The chain uses TRBV6-2 or TRBV6-3 and TRBJ1-2; 10 bases are a match to TRBD1. V gave up 6 bases and J gave up 7 bases; unmatched junction bases: 8. The germline CDR1 and CDR2 sequences are MNHEY and SVGEGT. The CDR3 is 14 amino acids.

This chain uses TRBV5-4 with TRBJ2-5; D unclear. Germline-derived CDR1 and CDR2 are SGHNT and YYREEE (reference sequence). Trimming shortened V by 1 base and J by 1 base, and 14 bases separated the two germline ends. This CDR3 has 16 amino acids. CDR3 nucleotides: TGTGCCAGCAGCTTGATTGGCGCTCCCACCCAAGAGACCCAGTACTTC. Translating it yields CASSLIGAPTQETQYF. Full variable domain (missing parts from reference TRBV5-4 and TRBJ2-5): ETGVTQSPTHLIKTRGQQVTLRCSSQSGHNTVSWYQQALGQGPQFIFQYYREEENGRGNFPPRFSGLQFPNYSSELNVNALELDDSALYLCASSLIGAPTQETQYFGPGTRLLVL.

In this sample, this clonotype turned up once. One end of the junction varies from germline; a read error may be responsible. The chain links TRBV6-1 to TRBJ1-3; the match to TRBD1 covers 7 bases. There are 16 residues in the CDR3. Germline CDR1 is MNHNS and CDR2 is SASEGT. This CDR3 reads CASREGPQGEGNTIYF. The CDR3 region has the DNA TGTGCCAGCAGAGAAGGCCCCCAGGGGGAAGGAAACACCATATATTTT.

The CDR3, as DNA: TGTGCCTCCGCGGGCAATGAGCAGTTCTTC. Protein product: CASAGNEQFF. The V and J genes are TRBV30 and TRBJ2-1, with D perhaps matching TRBD2 (5 bases). Trimming pared 7 bases from V and 6 bases from J, leaving 7 bases between. The CDR3 extends over 10 amino acids. Germline V CDR1 and CDR2: GTSNPN, SVGIG (reference sequence).

This clonotype was observed a few times. At one boundary the junction diverges from the germline segment, which might be a read error. This sequence joins TRBV5-1 and TRBJ2-7; tentatively, D is TRBD1 or TRBD2 (5 bases each). Germline lookup yields CDR1 SGHRS and CDR2 YFSETQ. This CDR3 is built from 16 residues. DNA for the CDR3: TGTGCCAGCAGTATTGCCCCAGGGACCCGATCCTACGAGCAGTACTTC. Its protein is CASSIAPGTRSYEQYF.

This clonotype was counted a few times. The chain employs TRBV3-1 and TRBJ2-3; D not certain. V lost 0 bases and J lost 1, with 5 bases in between. The CDR3 is 14 amino acids. The germline V gene encodes CDR1 LGHDT and CDR2 YNNKEL (reference sequence). The CDR3 DNA reads TGTGCCAGCAGCCAAGATGCAGGCACAGATACGCAGTATTTT. This gives the protein CASSQDAGTDTQYF.

This clonotype was detected many times. V usage is TRBV12-3 or TRBV12-4 and J usage is TRBJ1-5; tentative D call: TRBD1 (5 bases). CDR3 length: 15 amino acids. The V end was cut by 3 bases, the J end by 4 bases, with 13 bases between. The CDR3 protein is CASSLRSGMNQPQHF. CDR3 nucleotides: TGTGCCAGCAGTTTGAGATCAGGGATGAATCAGCCCCAGCATTTT.

This clonotype was found many times. J is TRBJ1-2 and V is TRBV2, with TRBD1 matching 11 bases. Germline loops: CDR1 SNHLY, CDR2 FYNNEI. This CDR3 is built from 15 residues. V was pared by 6 bases and J by 4 bases, with 7 bases of the junction left unmatched. In nucleotides, the CDR3 is TGTGCCAGCAGCAAGGACAGGGGGCAAGGCTATGGCTACACCTTC. It is translated as CASSKDRGQGYGYTF.